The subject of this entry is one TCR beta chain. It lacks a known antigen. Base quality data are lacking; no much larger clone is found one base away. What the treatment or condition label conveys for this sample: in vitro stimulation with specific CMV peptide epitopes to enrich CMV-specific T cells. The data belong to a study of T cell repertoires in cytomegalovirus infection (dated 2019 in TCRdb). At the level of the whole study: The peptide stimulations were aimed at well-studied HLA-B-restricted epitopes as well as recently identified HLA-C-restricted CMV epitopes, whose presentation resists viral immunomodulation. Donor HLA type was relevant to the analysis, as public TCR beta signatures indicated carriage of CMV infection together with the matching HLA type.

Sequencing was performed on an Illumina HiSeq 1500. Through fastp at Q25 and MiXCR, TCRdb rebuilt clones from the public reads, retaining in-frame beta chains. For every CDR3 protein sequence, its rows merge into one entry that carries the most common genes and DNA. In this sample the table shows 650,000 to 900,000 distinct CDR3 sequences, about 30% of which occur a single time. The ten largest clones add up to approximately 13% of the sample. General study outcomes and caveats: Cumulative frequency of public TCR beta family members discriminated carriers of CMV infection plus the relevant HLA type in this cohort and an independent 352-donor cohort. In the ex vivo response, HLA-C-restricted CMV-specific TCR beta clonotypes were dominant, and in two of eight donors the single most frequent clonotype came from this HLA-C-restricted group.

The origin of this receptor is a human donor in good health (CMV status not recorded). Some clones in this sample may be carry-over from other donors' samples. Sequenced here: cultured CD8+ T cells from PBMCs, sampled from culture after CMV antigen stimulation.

The sequence in DNA is TGTGCCAGTAACCCGACCCCGGGGGTGTCTACCGGGGAGCTGTTTTTT. This sequence encodes CASNPTPGVSTGELFF. The V and J segments used are TRBV19 and TRBJ2-2; the best D guess is TRBD2, with 6 bases matching. For CDR1 and CDR2, the germline V gene (reference sequence) lists LNHDA and SQIVND. From the cysteine through the phenylalanine, the CDR3 covers 16 amino acids. Only the CDR3 portion is preserved as DNA: 48 bases, with reading frame beginning at the first base. V drops 7 bases and J drops 5 bases, leaving 20 bases in between.